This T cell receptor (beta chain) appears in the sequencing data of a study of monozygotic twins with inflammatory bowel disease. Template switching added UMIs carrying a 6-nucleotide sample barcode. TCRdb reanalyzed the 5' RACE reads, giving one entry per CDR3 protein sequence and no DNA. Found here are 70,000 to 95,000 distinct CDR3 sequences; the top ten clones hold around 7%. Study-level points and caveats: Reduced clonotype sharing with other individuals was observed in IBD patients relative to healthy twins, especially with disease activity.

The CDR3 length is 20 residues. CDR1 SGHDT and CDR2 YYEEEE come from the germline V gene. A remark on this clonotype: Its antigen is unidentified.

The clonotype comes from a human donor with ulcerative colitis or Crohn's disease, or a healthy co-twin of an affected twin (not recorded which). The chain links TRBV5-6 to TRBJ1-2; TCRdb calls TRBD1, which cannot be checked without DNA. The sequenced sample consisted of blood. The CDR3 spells CASSAVDGGGGQGPNYGYTF.